This T cell receptor beta chain was obtained from a study of blood T cell repertoires in COVID-19. The CDR3 length is 14 residues. The V gene's germline CDR1 is KGHDR and CDR2 SFDVKD. V lost 5 bases to trimming and J lost 2 bases; unmatched junction nucleotides: 5. Original handling: Using reference gene primer amplification, nucleated cell counts were estimated. Repertoires were generated with immunoSEQ multiplex PCR, while TCRdb's copy carries only in-frame clones and drops some. V, J and clone size are taken as reported in that table, and D and trimming were inferred from the DNA itself. The table shows approximately 110,000 clones, with 80% to 85% occurring only once.

J is TRBJ2-7 and V is TRBV24-1; 7 nucleotides line up with TRBD1. Input material: peripheral blood. This TCR came from a woman aged 70-85 years with acute or convalescent COVID-19. The CDR3 bases are TGTGCCACCAGTGGGCCGGGACAGCCCTACGAGCAGTACTTC. Its protein is CATSGPGQPYEQYF.